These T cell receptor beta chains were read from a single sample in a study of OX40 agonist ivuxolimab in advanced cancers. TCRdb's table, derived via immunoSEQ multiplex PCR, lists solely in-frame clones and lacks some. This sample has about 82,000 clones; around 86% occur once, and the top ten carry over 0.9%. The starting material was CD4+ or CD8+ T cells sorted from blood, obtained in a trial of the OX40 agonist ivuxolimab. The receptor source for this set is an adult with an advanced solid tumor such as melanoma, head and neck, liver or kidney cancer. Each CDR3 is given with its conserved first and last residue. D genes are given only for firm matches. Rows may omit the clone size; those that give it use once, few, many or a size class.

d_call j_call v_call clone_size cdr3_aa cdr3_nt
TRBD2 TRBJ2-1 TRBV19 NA CASRRLAGNSHNEQFF TGTGCCAGTAGACGACTAGCGGGCAACTCACACAATGAGCAGTTCTTC
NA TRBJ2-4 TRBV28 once CASLHRGPKNIQYF TGTGCCAGCCTACACCGGGGCCCAAAAAACATTCAGTACTTC
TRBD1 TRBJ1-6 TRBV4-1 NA CASSQADRANSPLHF TGCGCCAGCAGCCAAGCCGACAGGGCTAATTCACCCCTCCACTTT
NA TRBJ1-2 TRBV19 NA CASSIQGADYGYTF TGTGCCAGTAGTATACAAGGCGCGGACTATGGCTACACCTTC
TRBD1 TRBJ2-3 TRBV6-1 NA CASSSRDRRNTQYF TGTGCCAGCAGTTCGCGGGACAGGCGAAATACGCAGTATTTT
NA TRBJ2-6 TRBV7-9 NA CASSIGSTGANVLTF TGTGCCAGCAGCATAGGATCCACTGGGGCCAACGTCCTGACTTTC
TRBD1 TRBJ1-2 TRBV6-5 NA CASSYISGGHYGYTF TGTGCCAGCAGTTACATATCAGGGGGGCACTATGGCTACACCTTC
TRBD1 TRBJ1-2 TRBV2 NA CASRGDRASYGYTF TGTGCCAGCAGGGGGGACAGGGCTAGCTATGGCTACACCTTC
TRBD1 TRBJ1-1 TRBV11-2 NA CASSLTGTGNTEAFF TGTGCCAGCAGCCTAACCGGGACAGGGAACACTGAAGCTTTCTTT
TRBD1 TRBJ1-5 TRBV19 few CASSMVRQGAGNQPQHF TGTGCCAGTAGTATGGTTCGGCAGGGGGCCGGCAATCAGCCCCAGCATTTT
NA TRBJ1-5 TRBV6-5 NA CASGQASNQPQHF TGTGCCAGCGGCCAGGCTAGCAATCAGCCCCAGCATTTT
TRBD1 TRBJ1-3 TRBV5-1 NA CASSSGQGESVRNTIYF TGCGCCAGCAGCTCGGGACAGGGGGAGAGTGTTAGAAACACCATATATTTT
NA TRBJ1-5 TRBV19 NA CASSSGTRQPQHF TGTGCCAGTAGTTCAGGGACGCGACAGCCCCAGCATTTT
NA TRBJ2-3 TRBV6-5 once CASSYSESTDTQYF TGTGCCAGCAGTTATAGCGAATCCACAGATACGCAGTATTTT
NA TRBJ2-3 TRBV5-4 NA CASSSFGVDTQYF TGTGCCAGCAGCTCCTTCGGGGTGGATACGCAGTATTTT
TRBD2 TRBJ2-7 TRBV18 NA CASSPAPSGEYEQYF TGTGCCAGCTCACCAGCGCCTAGCGGGGAGTACGAGCAGTACTTC
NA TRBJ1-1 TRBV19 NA CASSPGPMDTEAFF TGTGCCAGTAGTCCGGGCCCTATGGACACTGAAGCTTTCTTT
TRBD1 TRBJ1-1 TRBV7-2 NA CASSSDRRQTEAFF TGTGCCAGCAGCTCGGACAGGCGACAGACTGAAGCTTTCTTT